This T cell receptor beta chain comes out of a study of blood T cells in healthy people across ages (dated by TCRdb to 2013 to 2016). Broadly, across the study: Template switching captured roughly one uniquely barcoded TCR beta cDNA molecule per two T cells in model experiments. Two additional independent replicas of 1 million unique cDNA reads from the same blood draw were analyzed for two donors (one aged 18 to 29 and one aged 80 or older). Using deep sequencing normalized with unique cDNA molecular identifiers, the study measured how TCR beta repertoire diversity changes with age. The donors were divided into four age groups: young (average approximately 17 years), middle-aged (about 39), aged (about 62) and long-lived (about 79). Paper-wide results and their limitations: As age increased, observed TCR beta diversity per million T cells dropped in a roughly linear way, and a significant reduction was already evident by age 40. Compared with the aged group, the long-lived group had more naive CD4+ T cells, fewer expanded clones and increased TCR diversity, suggesting age selection. Because profiling used bulk unsorted PBMCs, naive and antigen-experienced compartments could not be compared conclusively. The CMV infection status of donors was not known, potentially confounding age-related changes in expanded clonotypes. Estimates of total diversity based on one million sequenced T cells were regarded as lower bounds and as underestimates. The percentage of naive T cells measured by flow cytometry correlated strongly with observed TCR beta diversity.

With respect to this clonotype: Which antigen it targets is not known. No much larger clone exists at a distance of one base, and base qualities are not known.

The CDR3, cysteine through phenylalanine, is 13 amino acids long. The only DNA kept is the CDR3, 39 bases in frame from the first base. Between the V and J ends, shortened by 4 bases and 1 base respectively, the junction contains 7 bases. CDR1 ENHRY and CDR2 SYGVKD were looked up in the germline V gene. The 40 or so donors, aged about 6 to 95 years, were systemically healthy Caucasian individuals from Russia. Each donor gave about 9.8 milliliters of peripheral blood, drawn into EDTA-treated Vacutainer tubes. Ficoll-Paque density-gradient centrifugation was used to isolate PBMCs, with at least 6 million per sample. Trizol reagent was used to extract total RNA from the PBMCs, yielding at least 6 micrograms per sample. The percentages of naive CD45RAhigh/CD27high T cells were determined by flow cytometry on a PBMC aliquot from every donor. The library was prepared using 5' RACE. The sequencer listed for this sample is Illumina HiSeq 2500. The second PCR ran for roughly 6 to 11 cycles and used a J-beta primer mix along with a sample-barcoded 5' primer. Each TCR beta cDNA molecule received a unique molecular identifier from a template-switch 5' adaptor carrying 12 random nucleotides. Each sample yielded at least 3 million CDR3-containing paired-end reads. The Mint cDNA synthesis kit, primed by a TRBC-specific oligonucleotide, was used to synthesize first-strand cDNA from all RNA. After uracil-DNA glycosylase treatment, a first 18-cycle PCR used universal primers M1SS and BC2_uni_R on all cDNA. In the paper's pipeline: For normalization, 1 million high-quality reads were randomly selected from each sample, with every read carrying a distinct molecular identifier. Instead of being binned into consensus sequences, reads that shared molecular identifiers were thrown out. MiTCR, set to a Q25 quality threshold and the strictest error-elimination algorithm, was used for CDR3 identification, clonotype clustering and error correction. A nonparametric unseen species model with Euler transformation was used to estimate a lower bound on total TCR beta diversity. TCRdb applied fastp at Q25 and MiXCR to the public reads, then kept only in-frame beta chains. Every entry covers one CDR3 protein and lists the most common genes and DNA from its rows. The V and J calls were determined by TCRdb, not by the authors. In all, the sample holds some 940,000 distinct CDR3 sequences, and just under 30% of those were seen once. The ten largest make up roughly 10% of the sample.

The data were also submitted as part of a second study, on T cells of mothers and their children. The second source states: The donors were nine systemically healthy Caucasian individuals, made up of three mothers and their six children. cDNA synthesis used all of the extracted RNA, with around 1.5 ug of RNA in each 15 ul reaction. Sample barcodes and 2-4 random nucleotides were added via the M1S primer in the second PCR. More than 8 million TCR beta CDR3 reads were obtained from each mother, and roughly 3 million reads were obtained from each child. Thymic selection shapes the output of TCR recombination in a similar way in related and unrelated pairs, and inherited differences have a minor effect. Normalized repertoire overlap was always found to be slightly, but never significantly, higher in related mother-child pairs than in unrelated mother-child pairs. Persistent microchimeric T cell clones were not detected, at a sensitivity of around 100 clones per million clonotypes. Deep NGS was used in the study to compare the TCR beta repertoires of mothers and children and to look for features that separate related mother-child pairs from unrelated individuals. Mothers averaged roughly 40 +/- 4 years of age and children averaged approximately 11 +/- 4 years. After adapter ligation with NEBNext reagents, the libraries were sequenced on Illumina HiSeq 2000 with 100+100 nt paired-end reads. To prevent cross-contamination, the mother and child libraries were prepared a month apart and were sequenced in separate runs. Between roughly 500,000 and 2,300,000 distinct TCR beta clonotypes were identified per donor. Naive TCR beta clonotypes were estimated from low-frequency clonotypes matched to each donor's FACS-determined naive share, without sorting.

The sequence links TRBV10-3 to TRBJ1-1, with the identity of the D gene unclear. The sequence was obtained from a woman in her thirties or forties in good health. Sequenced sample: blood. The encoded CDR3 is CAISAGTNTEAFF. The base sequence is TGTGCCATCAGTGCAGGCACGAACACTGAAGCTTTCTTT.